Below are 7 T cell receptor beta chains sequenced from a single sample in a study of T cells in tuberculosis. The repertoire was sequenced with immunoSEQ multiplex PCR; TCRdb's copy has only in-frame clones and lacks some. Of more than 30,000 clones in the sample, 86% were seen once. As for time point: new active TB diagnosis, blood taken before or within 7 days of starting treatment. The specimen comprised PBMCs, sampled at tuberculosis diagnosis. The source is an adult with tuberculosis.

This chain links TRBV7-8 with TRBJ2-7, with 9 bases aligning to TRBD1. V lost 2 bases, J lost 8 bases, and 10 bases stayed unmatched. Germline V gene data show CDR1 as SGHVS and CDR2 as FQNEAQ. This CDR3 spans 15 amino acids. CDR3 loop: CASSLRGQGNFQQYF. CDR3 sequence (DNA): TGTGCCAGCAGCTTACGCGGACAGGGGAATTTTCAGCAGTACTTC. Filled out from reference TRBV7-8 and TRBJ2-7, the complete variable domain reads GAGVSQSPRYKVAKRGQDVALRCDPISGHVSLFWYQQALGQGPEFLTYFQNEAQLDKSGLPSDRFFAERPEGSVSTLKIQRTQQEDSAVYLCASSLRGQGNFQQYFGPGTRLTVT.

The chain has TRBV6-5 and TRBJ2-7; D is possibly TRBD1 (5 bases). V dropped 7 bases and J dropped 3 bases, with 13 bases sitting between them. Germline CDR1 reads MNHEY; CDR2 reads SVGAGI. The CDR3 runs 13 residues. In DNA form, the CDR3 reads TGTGCCAGCACCTGGGGCTGGGGCTACGAGCAGTACTTC. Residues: CASTWGWGYEQYF.

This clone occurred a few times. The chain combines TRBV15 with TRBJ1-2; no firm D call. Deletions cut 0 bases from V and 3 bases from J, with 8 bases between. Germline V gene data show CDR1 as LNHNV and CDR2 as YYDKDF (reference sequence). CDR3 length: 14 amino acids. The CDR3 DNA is TGTGCCACCAGCAGAGATCGCGGGGACTATGGCTACACCTTC. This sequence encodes CATSRDRGDYGYTF.

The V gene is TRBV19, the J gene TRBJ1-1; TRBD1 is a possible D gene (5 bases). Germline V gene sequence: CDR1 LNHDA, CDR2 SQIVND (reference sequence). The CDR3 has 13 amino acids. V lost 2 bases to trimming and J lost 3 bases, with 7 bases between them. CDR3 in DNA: TGTGCCAGTAGTATACAGGGATACACTGAAGCTTTCTTT. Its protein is CASSIQGYTEAFF.

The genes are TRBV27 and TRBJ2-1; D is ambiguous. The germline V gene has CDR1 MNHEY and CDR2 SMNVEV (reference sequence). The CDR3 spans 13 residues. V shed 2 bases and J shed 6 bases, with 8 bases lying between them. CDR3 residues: CASSLGSVNEQFF. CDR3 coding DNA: TGTGCCAGCAGTTTAGGCAGCGTCAATGAGCAGTTCTTC.

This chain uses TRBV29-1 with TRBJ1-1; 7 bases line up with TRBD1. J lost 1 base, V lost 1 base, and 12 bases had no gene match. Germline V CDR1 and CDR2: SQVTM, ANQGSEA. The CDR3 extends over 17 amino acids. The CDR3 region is CSVEGVMGGQWNTEAFF. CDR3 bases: TGCAGCGTTGAAGGGGTAATGGGGGGACAGTGGAACACTGAAGCTTTCTTT.

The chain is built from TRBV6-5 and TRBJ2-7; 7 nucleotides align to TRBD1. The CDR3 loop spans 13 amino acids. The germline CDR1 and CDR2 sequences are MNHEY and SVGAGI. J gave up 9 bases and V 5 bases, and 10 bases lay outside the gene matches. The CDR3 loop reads CASSGPGTAWQYF. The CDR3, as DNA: TGTGCCAGCAGTGGCCCCGGGACAGCGTGGCAGTACTTC.